This T cell receptor beta chain was found in a study of blood T cell repertoires in COVID-19. Study details: Samples taken during acute and convalescent COVID-19 were collected in the United States, Italy and Spain. PBMCs, B-cell-depleted T cells, or T cells were the source of the cDNA or gDNA that made up the material.

Losses at the gene ends were 3 bases for V and 7 bases for J; bases not matched to a gene: 12. CDR3 length: 16 residues. From germline, CDR1 is SGHTA and CDR2 FQGNSA. Authors' analysis steps: By means of reference gene primer amplification, nucleated cell counts were estimated. The data were produced by immunoSEQ multiplex PCR, yet TCRdb's version contains in-frame clones alone and is incomplete. V, J and clone size reflect that table, while D and trimming were determined from the DNA. The sample lists 30,000 to 40,000 clones, 85% occurring once. This clonotype was sampled from a human donor in a cohort sampled during active COVID-19. The chain carries TRBV7-2 and TRBJ2-1, with 7 bases fitting TRBD2. Sample: peripheral blood. This CDR3 is CASSFLGSGKQNEQFF. The CDR3 DNA is TGTGCCAGCAGCTTCCTCGGGAGCGGGAAACAAAATGAGCAGTTCTTC.